The clone carrying this TCR beta chain is a singleton in its sample. Categorization into cohorts depended on clinical history that participants reported. This sample was taken from a study of blood T cell repertoires in COVID-19. Study-level information: Researchers got acute and convalescent COVID-19 samples from the United States, Italy and Spain. Sample material is recorded as cDNA or gDNA derived from T cells, B-cell-depleted T cells, or PBMCs.

TCRdb keeps only in-frame clones here, not all; method: immunoSEQ multiplex PCR. The profile shows about 350,000 clones, 88% of them singletons. This clonotype originated in a woman aged 30 to 39 who had been exposed to COVID-19. The sequencing sample was made of PBMCs or T cells enriched from blood (not recorded which).

This CDR3 is CAISDGTLTFF. In DNA, the CDR3 is TGTGCCATCAGTGATGGGACACTTACTTTCTTT. The chain employs TRBV10-3 and TRBJ1-1, with D possibly matching TRBD1 (6 bases). The CDR3 has 11 amino acids. Trimming stripped 3 bases from V and 12 bases from J, with 11 bases between. CDR1 is ENHRY, CDR2 SYGVKD, per germline.